These 8 T cell receptor beta chains originate from one sample sequenced in a study of cytomegalovirus exposure and HLA in healthy donors. PCR used 60 Vbeta primers and 13 Jbeta primers. The data were produced by immunoSEQ multiplex PCR, yet TCRdb's version contains in-frame clones alone and is incomplete. The data hold 80,000 or so clones, with 65% to 75% observed a single time. The sample taken for sequencing was PBMCs. Source of these receptors: a man aged 25-45 years in good health and CMV-seropositive.

This chain joins TRBV9 and TRBJ2-1, with 7 bases aligning to TRBD1. Trimming removed 0 bases from V and 9 bases from J; junction bases left unmatched: 6. The CDR3 is 14 amino acids. The germline V gene encodes CDR1 SGDLS and CDR2 YYNGEE. CDR3 loop: CASSVDRGRGEQFF. Written as DNA, the CDR3 is TGTGCCAGCAGCGTAGATAGGGGGCGAGGTGAGCAGTTCTTC.

The chain uses TRBV19 and TRBJ1-1; no firm D call. The V end was cut by 5 bases, the J end by 0 bases, with 22 bases between. The CDR3 contains 18 residues. CDR1 is LNHDA and CDR2 is SQIVND in the germline V gene (reference sequence). CDR3 bases: TGTGCCAGTAGTCACCCACCGGGAAGGTTTATTCTGAACACTGAAGCTTTCTTT. Translated: CASSHPPGRFILNTEAFF.

The rearrangement joins TRBV30 to TRBJ1-2; D perhaps matches TRBD1 (6 bases). The CDR3 length is 12 residues. Trimming removed 0 bases at V and 8 bases at J, with 10 bases between. CDR1 GTSNPN and CDR2 SVGIG come from the germline V gene (reference sequence). CDR3 sequence reads: CAWSVQGEGYTF. CDR3 in DNA: TGTGCCTGGAGTGTACAGGGCGAGGGCTACACCTTC. Filled out from reference TRBV30 and TRBJ1-2, the complete variable domain reads SQTIHQWPATLVQPVGSPLSLECTVEGTSNPNLYWYRQAAGRGLQLLFYSVGIGQISSEVPQNLSASRPQDRQFILSSKKLLLSDSGFYLCAWSVQGEGYTFGSGTRLTVV.

CDR3 DNA: TGTGCCAGCAAAGTAGCGGGGGACACAGATACGCAGTATTTT. This translates into CASKVAGDTDTQYF. The V gene is TRBV7-8, the J gene TRBJ2-3, with TRBD2 matching over 9 bases. Trimming removed 7 bases from V and 2 bases from J; junction bases left unmatched: 4. The CDR3 extends over 14 amino acids. Germline loops: CDR1 SGHVS, CDR2 FQNEAQ.

The CDR3 DNA reads as TGTGCCGCACGGGACACCTTAATGGATGAGCAGTTCTTC. Protein sequence: CAARDTLMDEQFF. The chain is built from TRBV27 and TRBJ2-1; the D gene is possibly TRBD1 (6 bases). With 11 bases removed from V and 8 bases from J, the gap between germline ends came to 19 bases. This CDR3 is built from 13 residues. From germline, CDR1 is MNHEY and CDR2 SMNVEV (reference sequence).

The V gene is TRBV7-8, the J gene TRBJ1-4; 7 bases align to TRBD1. J lost 8 bases, V lost 4 bases, and 10 bases had no gene match. The CDR3 contains 15 residues. Germline CDR1 is SGHVS and CDR2 is FQNEAQ. The CDR3 region is CASSWGTGAQEKLFF. Written as DNA, the CDR3 is TGTGCCAGCAGCTGGGGAACAGGGGCTCAAGAAAAACTGTTTTTT.

The V gene is TRBV5-1, the J gene TRBJ2-7; 9 bases map to TRBD2. The CDR3 spans 15 residues. CDR1 and CDR2 (germline): SGHRS, YFSETQ. Germline trimming cut 5 bases from V and 2 bases from J; bases unmatched to any gene: 8. CDR3 DNA sequence: TGCGCCAGCAGTTCCGCGGGGGGGCCACCCTACGAGCAGTACTTC. This translates into CASSSAGGPPYEQYF.

This clone was detected only once. This chain links TRBV7-2 with TRBJ2-5, with TRBD2 matching over 15 bases. Germline loops: CDR1 SGHTA, CDR2 FQGNSA. With V trimmed by 5 bases and J by 4 bases, 5 bases remained unmatched. The CDR3 loop spans 16 amino acids. The CDR3 DNA follows: TGTGCCAGCAGCCTCAGGACTAGCGGGGGGGGAGAGACCCAGTACTTC. Translating gives CASSLRTSGGGETQYF.